This T cell receptor (beta chain) appears in the sequencing data of a study of CD8 T cells in ankylosing spondylitis. Whole-study results and caveats: Researchers reportedly found disease-linked clones significantly enriched in matched ankylosing spondylitis synovial fluid.

The CDR3 totals 12 residues. Trimming left V 0 bases short and J 7 bases short, with 6 bases between. In germline, CDR1 is LGHNA, CDR2 YSLEER. TCRdb re-analysed the 5' RACE reads in MiXCR, keeping a single row per CDR3 protein. The sample carries about 180,000 distinct CDR3 sequences, just over 9.5% recorded once. This clonotype turned up a few times. The antigen is unknown. Specimen: blood, either unsorted or a sorted T cell fraction (not recorded which). This TCR derives from a female donor with ankylosing spondylitis or in good health (not recorded which). This rearrangement joins TRBV4-3 to TRBJ1-1; unclear D gene. The DNA of the CDR3 is TGCGCCAGCAGCCAAGATCAAGGTGAAGCTTTCTTT. This translates into CASSQDQGEAFF.